This is a list of T cell receptor beta chains from one sample in a study of T cell responses to AZD1222 COVID-19 vaccine. The assay was immunoSEQ multiplex PCR, and TCRdb's table has in-frame clones only and misses some. Of about 42,000 clones listed, about 91% are singletons. The material sequenced was peripheral blood, taken 28 days after the second AZD1222 dose. The receptors stem from an adult who received the AZD1222 COVID-19 vaccine. Both conserved end residues are part of each CDR3.

TRBV4-2	CASSQEGDPQETQYF
TRBV6-5	CASRVATLGYGYTF
TRBV7-6	CASGGFGETQYF
TRBV24-1	CATSDSSVSSTDTQYF
TRBV21-1	CASSKAPRGSENTGELFF
TRBV7-3	CASSLRTGEQFF
TRBV2	CASKEIAGQETQYF
TRBV5-1	CASSLTPNTEAFF
TRBV5-1	CASSLGGVEDTQYF
TRBV6-5	CASSTHPYYGYTF
TRBV10-3	CAISENGEKLFF
TRBV5-6	CASSSLAGEASWTQYF
TRBV3-1/TRBV3-2	CASSLAGGGGNEQFF
TRBV21-1	CASSPPNPGTSGAIVYNEQFF
TRBV18	CASSPAGRGQYEQYF
TRBV19	CASRINGGANTEAFF
TRBV11-2	CASTLERGGGYGYTF
TRBV27	CASSPQDGPYGYTF
TRBV6-6	CASSYVAGEQFF
TRBV2	CASSGGRGSYNEQFF
TRBV6-5	CASNPWQGSYEQYF
TRBV5-1	CASSQGESGEKLFF
TRBV11-2	CASSLLLAGPEQYF
TRBV7-9	CASSALRDSFYNEQFF
TRBV24-1	CATSDSSVAGGPKDTQYF
TRBV4-3	CASSPRLGSSGANVLTF
TRBV27	CASSLGQGNAAAGAFF
TRBV14	CASSPYEGLPYEQYF
TRBV28	CASSLWTSGSNEQFF
TRBV6-1	CASSDPGGSQLRLQYF
TRBV5-1	CASSSGLAGVKETQYF
TRBV10-3	CAIGGKVANYGYTF
TRBV9	CASSLVAGGPAGELFF
TRBV28	CASSWAGSTNYGYTF
TRBV14	CASSQGTSGRDEQFF
TRBV4-1	CASSQDPPSGRKYEQYF
TRBV30	CAWSRPGPNYGYTF
TRBV5-1	CASSSGTVQETQYF
TRBV5-1	CASRAGMFYGYTF
TRBV29-1	CSTGQGQPTDTQYF
TRBV14	CASSQWRRGTGHRSGGYTF
TRBV6-2/TRBV6-3	CASSPRQESYTF
TRBV27	CASSFWTGEAGANVLTF
TRBV5-8	CASSLLMAQGDGYTF
TRBV7-2	CASSNGGSGVNEQFF
TRBV19	CASSTYRGANTGELFF
TRBV5-5	CASSLGTGTQYF
TRBV20-1	CSASSSYEQYF
TRBV7-2	CASSLVNLGGKETQYF
TRBV6-5	CASSSRWESYNEQFF